This T cell receptor beta chain emerged from a study of blood T cell repertoires in COVID-19. Study at large: Sources were T cells, B-cell-depleted T cells, or PBMCs; the material itself was cDNA or gDNA.

Measured with immunoSEQ multiplex PCR; TCRdb has only the in-frame clones, and not every one. The table lists around 15,000 clones, 85% to 90% of them singletons. The CDR3 is made up of 15 amino acids. V gave up 3 bases and J gave up 0 bases; unmatched junction bases: 2. CDR1 and CDR2 from the germline V gene are MDHEN and SYDVKM. The sample consisted of peripheral blood. The receptor was derived from a man aged 55 to 70 with acute or convalescent COVID-19. The chain is built from TRBV28 and TRBJ2-1; 7 bases match TRBD2. The CDR3: CASSLGGTSYNEQFF. CDR3 in DNA: TGTGCCAGCAGTTTGGGGGGGACCTCCTACAATGAGCAGTTCTTC.